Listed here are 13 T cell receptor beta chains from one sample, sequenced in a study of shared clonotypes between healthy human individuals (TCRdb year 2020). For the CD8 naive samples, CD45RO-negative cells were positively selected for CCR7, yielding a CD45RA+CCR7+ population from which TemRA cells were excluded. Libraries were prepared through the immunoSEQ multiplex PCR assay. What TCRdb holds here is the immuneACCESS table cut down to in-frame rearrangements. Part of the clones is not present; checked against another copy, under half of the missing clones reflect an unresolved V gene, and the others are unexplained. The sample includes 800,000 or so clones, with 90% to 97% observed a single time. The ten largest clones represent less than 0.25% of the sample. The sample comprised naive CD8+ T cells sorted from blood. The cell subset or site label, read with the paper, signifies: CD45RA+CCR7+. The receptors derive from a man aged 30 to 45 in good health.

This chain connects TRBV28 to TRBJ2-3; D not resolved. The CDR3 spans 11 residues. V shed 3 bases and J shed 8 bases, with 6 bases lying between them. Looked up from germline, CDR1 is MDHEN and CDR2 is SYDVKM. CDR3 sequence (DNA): TGTGCCAGCAGTTTGGCTGGTACGCAGTATTTT. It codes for CASSLAGTQYF.

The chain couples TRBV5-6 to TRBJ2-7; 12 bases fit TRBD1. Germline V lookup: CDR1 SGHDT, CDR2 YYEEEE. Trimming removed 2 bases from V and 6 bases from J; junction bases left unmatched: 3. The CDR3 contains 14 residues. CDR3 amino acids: CASSFGTGGGEQYF. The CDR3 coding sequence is TGTGCCAGCAGCTTCGGGACAGGGGGCGGCGAGCAGTACTTC. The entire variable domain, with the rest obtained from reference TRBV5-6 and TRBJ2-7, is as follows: DAGVTQSPTHLIKTRGQQVTLRCSPKSGHDTVSWYQQALGQGPQFIFQYYEEEERQRGNFPDRFSGHQFPNYSSELNVNALLLGDSALYLCASSFGTGGGEQYFGPGTRLTVT.

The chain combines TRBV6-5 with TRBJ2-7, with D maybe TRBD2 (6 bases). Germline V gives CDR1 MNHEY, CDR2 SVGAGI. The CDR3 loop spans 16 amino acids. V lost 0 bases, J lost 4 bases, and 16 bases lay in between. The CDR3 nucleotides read TGTGCCAGCAGTTACTCCAACGGTATGGAGGGTTACGAGCAGTACTTC. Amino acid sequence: CASSYSNGMEGYEQYF.

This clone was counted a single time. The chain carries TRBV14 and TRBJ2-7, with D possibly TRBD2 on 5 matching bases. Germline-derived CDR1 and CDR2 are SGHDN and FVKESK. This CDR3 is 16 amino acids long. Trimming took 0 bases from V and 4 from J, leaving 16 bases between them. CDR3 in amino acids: CASSQDNQQRNYEQYF. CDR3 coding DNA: TGTGCCAGCAGCCAAGATAACCAACAGCGGAATTACGAGCAGTACTTC.

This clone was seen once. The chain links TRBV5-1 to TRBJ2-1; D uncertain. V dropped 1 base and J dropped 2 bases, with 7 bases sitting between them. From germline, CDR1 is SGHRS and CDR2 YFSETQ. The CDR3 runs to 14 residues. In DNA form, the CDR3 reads TGCGCCAGCAGCTTGTCCCTGGCCTACAATGAGCAGTTCTTC. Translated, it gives CASSLSLAYNEQFF.

CDR3 sequence (DNA): TGTGCCACCAGCGTAGGACAGGGCTCCTACGAGCAGTACTTC. Protein: CATSVGQGSYEQYF. The gene calls are TRBV15 and TRBJ2-7, with 8 bases identical to TRBD1. V shed 5 bases, J shed 0 bases, and the junction held 3 bases outside the gene matches. Per the germline V gene, CDR1 is LNHNV and CDR2 is YYDKDF (reference sequence). The CDR3 has 14 residues.

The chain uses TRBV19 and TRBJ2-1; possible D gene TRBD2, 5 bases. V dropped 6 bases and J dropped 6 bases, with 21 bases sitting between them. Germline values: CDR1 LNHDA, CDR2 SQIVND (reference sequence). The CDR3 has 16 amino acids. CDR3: CASSSFRGLLLNEQFF. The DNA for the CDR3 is TGTGCCAGTAGCAGTTTCCGAGGGTTACTCCTCAATGAGCAGTTCTTC.

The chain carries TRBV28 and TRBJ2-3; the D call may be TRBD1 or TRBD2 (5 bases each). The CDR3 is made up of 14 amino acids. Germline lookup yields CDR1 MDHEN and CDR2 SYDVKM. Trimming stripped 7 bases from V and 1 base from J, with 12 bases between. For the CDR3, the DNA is TGTGCCAGCATCATCGGGGCAGGCACAGATACGCAGTATTTT. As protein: CASIIGAGTDTQYF.

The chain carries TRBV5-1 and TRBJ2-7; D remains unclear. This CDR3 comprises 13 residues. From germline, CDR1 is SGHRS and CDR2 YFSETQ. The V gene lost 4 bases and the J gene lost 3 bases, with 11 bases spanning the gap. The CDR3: CASSNPNLYEQYF. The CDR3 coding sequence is TGCGCCAGCAGCAATCCAAACCTCTACGAGCAGTACTTC.

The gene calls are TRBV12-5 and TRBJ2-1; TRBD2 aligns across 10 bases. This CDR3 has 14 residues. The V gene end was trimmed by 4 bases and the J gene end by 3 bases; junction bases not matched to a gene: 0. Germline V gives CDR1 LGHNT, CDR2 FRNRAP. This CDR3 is CASGSSGGYNEQFF. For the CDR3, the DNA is TGTGCTAGTGGTTCTAGCGGGGGCTACAATGAGCAGTTCTTC.

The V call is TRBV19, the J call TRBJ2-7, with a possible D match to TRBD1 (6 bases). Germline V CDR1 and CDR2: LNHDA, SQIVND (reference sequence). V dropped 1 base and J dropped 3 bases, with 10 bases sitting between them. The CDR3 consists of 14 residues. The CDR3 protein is CASSIGRGFYEQYF. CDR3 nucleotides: TGTGCCAGTAGTATAGGCAGGGGATTCTACGAGCAGTACTTC.

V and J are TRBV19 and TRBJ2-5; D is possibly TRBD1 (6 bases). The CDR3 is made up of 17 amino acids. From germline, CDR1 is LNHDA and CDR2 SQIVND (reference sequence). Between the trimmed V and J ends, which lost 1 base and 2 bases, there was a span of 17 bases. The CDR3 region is CASSIAPSGARQETQYF. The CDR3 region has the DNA TGTGCCAGTAGTATAGCTCCTTCAGGGGCGAGACAAGAGACCCAGTACTTC.

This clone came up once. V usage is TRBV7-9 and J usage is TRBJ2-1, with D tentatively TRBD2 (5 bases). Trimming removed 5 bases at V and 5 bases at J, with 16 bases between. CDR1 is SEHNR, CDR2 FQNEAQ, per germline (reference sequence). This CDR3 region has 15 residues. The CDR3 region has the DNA TGTGCCAGCAGCACCTTGGCGGGTGGAGACAATGAGCAGTTCTTC. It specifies CASSTLAGGDNEQFF. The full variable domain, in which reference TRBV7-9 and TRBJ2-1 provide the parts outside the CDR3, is DTGVSQNPRHKITKRGQNVTFRCDPISEHNRLYWYRQTLGQGPEFLTYFQNEAQLEKSRLLSDRFSAERPKGSFSTLEIQRTEQGDSAMYLCASSTLAGGDNEQFFGPGTRLTVL.